Listed below are T cell receptor beta chains from one sample, sequenced in a study of blood T cell repertoires in COVID-19. TCRdb's copy holds only in-frame clones and misses some; the assay was immunoSEQ multiplex PCR. The sample yields a few hundred thousand clones, just over 85% seen once. Sequenced material: PBMCs or T cells enriched from blood (not recorded which). Receptor source: a woman aged 45-59 years with acute COVID-19. Each CDR3 is given with its conserved first and last residue. Each record gives: J gene, clone size, V gene, D gene, CDR3 DNA, CDR3 protein. The D gene is left open where the match is weak. Size is omitted from some rows. Given values are once, few, many or a class for expanded clones.

j_call: TRBJ2-3; clone_size: NA; v_call: TRBV2; d_call: TRBD2; cdr3_nt: TGTGCCAGCAGTGATCTAGCGGGAGGGGTAGATACGCAGTATTTT; cdr3_aa: CASSDLAGGVDTQYF
j_call: TRBJ1-1; clone_size: NA; v_call: TRBV5-1; d_call: NA; cdr3_nt: TGCGCCAGCAGTTGGTCAGGGGCGACTGAAGCTTTCTTT; cdr3_aa: CASSWSGATEAFF
j_call: TRBJ2-7; clone_size: once; v_call: TRBV11-2; d_call: NA; cdr3_nt: TGTGCCAGCAGCTTCCTCTACGAGCAGTACTTC; cdr3_aa: CASSFLYEQYF
j_call: TRBJ2-5; clone_size: NA; v_call: TRBV7-9; d_call: NA; cdr3_nt: TGTGCCAGCAGCTTACAGGGCCAAGAGACCCAGTACTTC; cdr3_aa: CASSLQGQETQYF
j_call: TRBJ2-7; clone_size: once; v_call: TRBV6-5; d_call: NA; cdr3_nt: TGTGCCAGTGCAGGGCAGAATTACGAGCAGTACTTC; cdr3_aa: CASAGQNYEQYF
j_call: TRBJ1-2; clone_size: once; v_call: TRBV7-9; d_call: NA; cdr3_nt: TGTGCCAGCAGCTCTGTGCTGGAGGGCTACACCTTC; cdr3_aa: CASSSVLEGYTF
j_call: TRBJ1-3; clone_size: NA; v_call: TRBV30; d_call: NA; cdr3_nt: TGTGCCTGGGGGTTTGTTACGGACACCATATATTTT; cdr3_aa: CAWGFVTDTIYF
j_call: TRBJ2-7; clone_size: NA; v_call: TRBV2; d_call: TRBD2; cdr3_nt: TGTGCCAGTGGACTAGGGGCCTACGAGCAGTACTTC; cdr3_aa: CASGLGAYEQYF
j_call: TRBJ2-7; clone_size: once; v_call: TRBV3-1/TRBV3-2; d_call: TRBD2; cdr3_nt: TGTGCCAGCAGCCAGGGCGGGAGGGGTTACGAGCAGTACTTC; cdr3_aa: CASSQGGRGYEQYF
j_call: TRBJ2-7; clone_size: NA; v_call: TRBV9; d_call: TRBD1; cdr3_nt: TGTGCCAGCAGCGCCAATCCGACAGGGTTGGATAGCGAGGCCTACGAGCAGTACTTC; cdr3_aa: CASSANPTGLDSEAYEQYF
j_call: TRBJ1-6; clone_size: NA; v_call: TRBV27; d_call: NA; cdr3_nt: TGTGCCAGCAGGAAAGAACAGAGTAATTCACCCCTCCACTTT; cdr3_aa: CASRKEQSNSPLHF
j_call: TRBJ2-7; clone_size: NA; v_call: TRBV18; d_call: TRBD2; cdr3_nt: TGTGCCAGCTCTACTGGAGTTCTCGCGCTAGCGGGAGGGGAGCAGTACTTC; cdr3_aa: CASSTGVLALAGGEQYF
j_call: TRBJ2-7; clone_size: NA; v_call: TRBV7-9; d_call: TRBD2; cdr3_nt: TGTGCCAGCAGCTTACCGACCTTCACTAGCGGGAGGAACGTCGAGTACTTC; cdr3_aa: CASSLPTFTSGRNVEYF
j_call: TRBJ2-1; clone_size: once; v_call: TRBV24-1; d_call: TRBD1; cdr3_nt: TGTGCCACGGGGACAGGGGCCGATGAGCAGTTCTTC; cdr3_aa: CATGTGADEQFF
j_call: TRBJ1-5; clone_size: NA; v_call: TRBV27; d_call: NA; cdr3_nt: TGTGCCAGCAGTTTATCCGGGGTGGGTCAGCCCCAGCATTTT; cdr3_aa: CASSLSGVGQPQHF
j_call: TRBJ2-7; clone_size: NA; v_call: TRBV14; d_call: NA; cdr3_nt: TGTGCCAGCAGCCTCGGAGCGGTGTGGGAGCAGTACTTC; cdr3_aa: CASSLGAVWEQYF
j_call: TRBJ1-5; clone_size: NA; v_call: TRBV7-2; d_call: NA; cdr3_nt: TGTGCCAGCAGCTTAGTTTCCCGGGGAAGCAGCAATCAGCCCCAGCATTTT; cdr3_aa: CASSLVSRGSSNQPQHF
j_call: TRBJ2-2; clone_size: NA; v_call: TRBV27; d_call: TRBD2; cdr3_nt: TGTGCCAGCAGTGAAGGGACTAGCGTTTGGACCGGGGAGCTGTTTTTT; cdr3_aa: CASSEGTSVWTGELFF
j_call: TRBJ1-6; clone_size: once; v_call: TRBV5-4; d_call: TRBD1; cdr3_nt: TGTGCCAGCAGCCAGACCGGGACAGGGGTCCATAATTCACCCCTCCACTTT; cdr3_aa: CASSQTGTGVHNSPLHF
j_call: TRBJ2-7; clone_size: NA; v_call: TRBV28; d_call: NA; cdr3_nt: TGTGCCAGCAACTCCGAAGGTGGGCCGTACGAGCAGTACTTC; cdr3_aa: CASNSEGGPYEQYF
j_call: TRBJ1-2; clone_size: NA; v_call: TRBV7-3; d_call: NA; cdr3_nt: TGTGCCAGCAGCCAAAACTCAGGGTTAGCGGTGGGAGGCTACACCTTC; cdr3_aa: CASSQNSGLAVGGYTF
j_call: TRBJ2-1; clone_size: NA; v_call: TRBV14; d_call: TRBD1; cdr3_nt: TGTGCCAGCAGCCAAGCGAGGGGGCTGGGCAATGAGCAGTTCTTC; cdr3_aa: CASSQARGLGNEQFF
j_call: TRBJ2-5; clone_size: NA; v_call: TRBV11-3; d_call: TRBD1; cdr3_nt: TGTGCCAGCAGCCCACACTCGACAGGGACGGAGACCCAGTACTTC; cdr3_aa: CASSPHSTGTETQYF
j_call: TRBJ2-7; clone_size: NA; v_call: TRBV2; d_call: TRBD1; cdr3_nt: TGTGCCAGCAGACAGGGGTACGAGCAGTACTTC; cdr3_aa: CASRQGYEQYF
j_call: TRBJ2-1; clone_size: few; v_call: TRBV11-2; d_call: NA; cdr3_nt: TGTGCCAGCAGCTTAGCGGGTGGTGCGGGTAATGAGCAGTTCTTC; cdr3_aa: CASSLAGGAGNEQFF
j_call: TRBJ2-2; clone_size: NA; v_call: TRBV11-3; d_call: NA; cdr3_nt: TGTGCCAGCAGCTTACCGGGGAGAGCGCGGCTGGCCTACACCGGGGAGCTGTTTTTT; cdr3_aa: CASSLPGRARLAYTGELFF
j_call: TRBJ2-7; clone_size: few; v_call: TRBV7-8; d_call: NA; cdr3_nt: TGTGCCAGCAGCTTAGCCGGGACAGGGGCCCGGAGCGGGAGGAAGTACTTC; cdr3_aa: CASSLAGTGARSGRKYF
j_call: TRBJ1-5; clone_size: NA; v_call: TRBV9; d_call: TRBD1; cdr3_nt: TGTGCCAGCAGCCCATATACAGGGGTAGGTCAGCCCCAGCATTTT; cdr3_aa: CASSPYTGVGQPQHF
j_call: TRBJ2-7; clone_size: NA; v_call: TRBV4-2; d_call: NA; cdr3_nt: TGTGCCAGCAGCCAAGACATCTCCTACGAGCAGTACTTC; cdr3_aa: CASSQDISYEQYF
j_call: TRBJ2-3; clone_size: NA; v_call: TRBV28; d_call: TRBD1; cdr3_nt: TGTGCCAGCAGTCAAACAGGGGCAAATACGCAGTATTTT; cdr3_aa: CASSQTGANTQYF
j_call: TRBJ1-2; clone_size: NA; v_call: TRBV28; d_call: NA; cdr3_nt: TGTGCCAGCAGTTTACAGGGGAGTCGCGGCTACACCTTC; cdr3_aa: CASSLQGSRGYTF
j_call: TRBJ2-2; clone_size: NA; v_call: TRBV18; d_call: NA; cdr3_nt: TGTGCCAGCTCACGGACCACGGTTCAGGGCTCCGGGGAGCTGTTTTTT; cdr3_aa: CASSRTTVQGSGELFF
j_call: TRBJ2-7; clone_size: NA; v_call: TRBV27; d_call: NA; cdr3_nt: TGTGCCAGCAGTTTAAGGCGGAATTCCTACGAGCAGTACTTC; cdr3_aa: CASSLRRNSYEQYF
j_call: TRBJ2-2; clone_size: few; v_call: TRBV7-9; d_call: NA; cdr3_nt: TGTGCCAGCAGCCGCCGGACTGGAACCGGGGAGCTGTTTTTT; cdr3_aa: CASSRRTGTGELFF
j_call: TRBJ1-1; clone_size: once; v_call: TRBV5-6; d_call: NA; cdr3_nt: TGTGCCAGCAGCTTCCGGCTGGGGACTGCTTTCTTT; cdr3_aa: CASSFRLGTAFF
j_call: TRBJ2-7; clone_size: NA; v_call: TRBV5-5; d_call: NA; cdr3_nt: TGTGCCAGCAGCTTGGCCCGAACTCTCAGGGGGGACTCCTACGAGCAGTACTTC; cdr3_aa: CASSLARTLRGDSYEQYF
j_call: TRBJ1-4; clone_size: NA; v_call: TRBV5-4; d_call: NA; cdr3_nt: TGTGCCAGCAGCCAAACTAAGGAGAGTGAAAAACTGTTTTTT; cdr3_aa: CASSQTKESEKLFF
j_call: TRBJ1-1; clone_size: NA; v_call: TRBV28; d_call: TRBD1; cdr3_nt: TGTGCCAGCAGCGACGTCGGGACCTACAGGGGGCCGAACACTGAAGCTTTCTTT; cdr3_aa: CASSDVGTYRGPNTEAFF
j_call: TRBJ2-5; clone_size: NA; v_call: TRBV5-1; d_call: TRBD1; cdr3_nt: TGCGCCAGTATGACAGGGAATCAAGAGACCCAGTACTTC; cdr3_aa: CASMTGNQETQYF
j_call: TRBJ2-3; clone_size: NA; v_call: TRBV6-8; d_call: TRBD2; cdr3_nt: TGTGCCAGCAGACCCCGGACTAGAGATTCAGATACGCAGTATTTT; cdr3_aa: CASRPRTRDSDTQYF
j_call: TRBJ1-2; clone_size: once; v_call: TRBV6-5; d_call: TRBD1; cdr3_nt: TGTGCCAGCTACGGGACAGTTAACTATGGCTACACCTTC; cdr3_aa: CASYGTVNYGYTF
j_call: TRBJ1-1; clone_size: few; v_call: TRBV29-1; d_call: TRBD1; cdr3_nt: TGCAGCGTTGAGGACAGGGGCGGAACTGAAGCTTTCTTT; cdr3_aa: CSVEDRGGTEAFF
j_call: TRBJ1-5; clone_size: NA; v_call: TRBV4-3; d_call: NA; cdr3_nt: TGCGCCAGCAGCCAAGAGATAACAGGGTACAATCAGCCCCAGCATTTT; cdr3_aa: CASSQEITGYNQPQHF
j_call: TRBJ1-1; clone_size: NA; v_call: TRBV19; d_call: NA; cdr3_nt: TGTGCCAGTAGTGTCGACTCGGGGGGCACTGAAGCTTTCTTT; cdr3_aa: CASSVDSGGTEAFF
j_call: TRBJ2-4; clone_size: NA; v_call: TRBV29-1; d_call: NA; cdr3_nt: TGCAGCGTTGAGGACTCCATTCAGTACTTC; cdr3_aa: CSVEDSIQYF
j_call: TRBJ1-1; clone_size: NA; v_call: TRBV5-1; d_call: TRBD1; cdr3_nt: TGCGCCAGCACAGGGACAGGGGGCCTCACTGAAGCTTTCTTT; cdr3_aa: CASTGTGGLTEAFF
j_call: TRBJ2-7; clone_size: NA; v_call: TRBV28; d_call: TRBD1; cdr3_nt: TGTGCCAGCAGTGGGGGACAGACCTCCTACGAGCAGTACTTC; cdr3_aa: CASSGGQTSYEQYF
j_call: TRBJ1-2; clone_size: few; v_call: TRBV5-4; d_call: NA; cdr3_nt: TGTGCCAGCAGCCTCCCGCAGGCCTATGGCTACACCTTC; cdr3_aa: CASSLPQAYGYTF
j_call: TRBJ1-3; clone_size: NA; v_call: TRBV6-5; d_call: TRBD1; cdr3_nt: TGTGCCAGCAGTTACCTCACAGGGGGTAAAAACACCATATATTTT; cdr3_aa: CASSYLTGGKNTIYF
j_call: TRBJ1-5; clone_size: few; v_call: TRBV5-1; d_call: TRBD1; cdr3_nt: TGCGCCAGCAGCTTGGAGGGACAGGGAGGGGACAGCAATCAGCCCCAGCATTTT; cdr3_aa: CASSLEGQGGDSNQPQHF
j_call: TRBJ1-2; clone_size: NA; v_call: TRBV27; d_call: NA; cdr3_nt: TGTGCCAGCAGTTTATCGTTCGGTTTCTATGGCTACACCTTC; cdr3_aa: CASSLSFGFYGYTF
j_call: TRBJ2-1; clone_size: NA; v_call: TRBV5-1; d_call: TRBD2; cdr3_nt: TGCGCCAGCAGCTTGGGTGGACTAGCGGGCATCAATGAGCAGTTCTTC; cdr3_aa: CASSLGGLAGINEQFF
j_call: TRBJ2-2; clone_size: NA; v_call: TRBV28; d_call: NA; cdr3_nt: TGTGCCAGCAGCCGCCCAACCGTAGCGGCATCGAACACCGGGGAGCTGTTTTTT; cdr3_aa: CASSRPTVAASNTGELFF
j_call: TRBJ2-5; clone_size: NA; v_call: TRBV5-1; d_call: TRBD1; cdr3_nt: TGCGCCAGCAGCTTGGAGCAGGGGGCAGCGGAGACCCAGTACTTC; cdr3_aa: CASSLEQGAAETQYF
j_call: TRBJ2-1; clone_size: NA; v_call: TRBV19; d_call: NA; cdr3_nt: TGTGCCAGTAGTATACTGTTTGGCGGGGCATACAATGAGCAGTTCTTC; cdr3_aa: CASSILFGGAYNEQFF
j_call: TRBJ1-1; clone_size: NA; v_call: TRBV21-1; d_call: NA; cdr3_nt: TGTGCCAGAGAACGGTATGAAGCTTTCTTT; cdr3_aa: CARERYEAFF
j_call: TRBJ2-1; clone_size: NA; v_call: TRBV5-6; d_call: NA; cdr3_nt: TGTGCCAGCAGCTTTTACGGGGTTCATCATGAGCAGTTCTTC; cdr3_aa: CASSFYGVHHEQFF
j_call: TRBJ2-7; clone_size: NA; v_call: TRBV6-2/TRBV6-3; d_call: NA; cdr3_nt: TGTGCCAGCAGTTACTCGACTATGTACTACGAGCAGTACTTC; cdr3_aa: CASSYSTMYYEQYF
j_call: TRBJ2-7; clone_size: NA; v_call: TRBV28; d_call: TRBD1; cdr3_nt: TGTGCCAGCAGTTCCCGAGGACAGGGGGTCTACGAGCAGTACTTC; cdr3_aa: CASSSRGQGVYEQYF
j_call: TRBJ2-1; clone_size: NA; v_call: TRBV7-2; d_call: TRBD2; cdr3_nt: TGTGCCAGCTGGGCTAGCGGGAGTTCGAATGAGCAGTTCTTC; cdr3_aa: CASWASGSSNEQFF